This TCR beta chain appears in the sequencing data of a study of shared clonotypes between healthy human individuals. At the level of the study: CD4 naive cells filled three plates per donor, CD4 memory three, CD8 naive two and CD8 memory one.

Germline V gene sequence: CDR1 MDHEN, CDR2 SYDVKM. V lost 2 bases, J lost 10 bases, and 14 bases lay in between. This CDR3 is 13 amino acids long. TCRdb's copy holds only in-frame clones and misses some; the assay was immunoSEQ multiplex PCR. The data hold about 2.1 million clones, with roughly 93% observed a single time. Turning to this clone: The antigen is undetermined.

In the naive CD8 group, cells lacked CD45RO and were positively selected for CCR7, so terminally differentiated effector memory CD45RA+ cells were left out. Study-wide results and limits: Shared across a handful of donors were around 5% of the naive CD4 clonotypes. What limited the represented genetic and exposure-history diversity was the small number of donors. Blood was the only sampled material, and tissue repertoires likely differ.

Sequencing was carried out using naive CD8+ T cells from PBMCs. The gene calls are TRBV28 and TRBJ1-2; D is uncertain. The TCR sequence derives from a man younger than 35 in good health. Some clones in this sample may be carry-over from other donors' samples. Here the CDR3 DNA reads TGTGCCAGCAGTTTAAGTTTGCGGGATCCCTACACCTTC. Its translation is CASSLSLRDPYTF.